Each of the 31 T cell receptor beta chains below was sequenced from the same sample in a study of preoperative IRX-2 immunotherapy in early breast cancer (dated by TCRdb to about 2019). Taken with the paper, the label for treatment or condition translates to: preoperative locoregional IRX-2 cytokine immunotherapy. Library preparation employed the immunoSEQ multiplex PCR assay. TCRdb stores this immuneACCESS table with in-frame sequences only. Part of the clones is absent; in the studies checked, under half of the shortfall reflects unresolved V genes, and no reason is known for the rest. The sample table contains fewer than 40,000 clones; only one count was recorded for roughly 90% of them. The ten top clones hold about 1.6% of the sample. Specimen: tumor tissue, collected after IRX-2 immunotherapy. The source is a human donor with breast cancer.

This clone was seen a few times. The chain employs TRBV6-8 and TRBJ1-1; 7 bases fit TRBD1. V was pared by 5 bases and J by 8 bases, with 5 bases of the junction left unmatched. CDR3 length equals 12 residues. Germline V gene lookup returns CDR1 MNHGY and CDR2 SAAAGT. The DNA of the CDR3 is TGTGCCAGCAGTGATCCAGGGGGGGAAGCTTTCTTT. As protein: CASSDPGGEAFF.

This chain uses TRBV15 with TRBJ2-7; 7 positions agree with TRBD1. Germline V CDR1 and CDR2: LNHNV, YYDKDF (reference sequence). Unmatched junction bases numbered 8, after V lost 1 base and J lost 5 bases. This CDR3 is 15 amino acids long. Here the CDR3 reads CATSRGSTGIHEQYV. CDR3 DNA sequence: TGTGCCACCAGCAGAGGATCGACAGGGATCCACGAGCAGTACGTC.

This rearrangement joins TRBV11-3 to TRBJ1-5; D is ambiguous. The CDR3 spans 14 residues. Germline V CDR1 and CDR2: SGHNT, YENEEA. V lost 1 base to trimming and J lost 7 bases, with 11 bases between them. As DNA, the CDR3 is TGTGCCAGCAGCTTAGTCAAACTAGGGCAGCCCCAGCATTTT. Protein: CASSLVKLGQPQHF.

V usage is TRBV6-9 and J usage is TRBJ2-3; 9 bases agree with TRBD1. After removal of 6 bases from V and 3 bases from J, the junction contained 10 bases not matched to a gene. The germline V gene encodes CDR1 MNHGY and CDR2 SVAAGI. This CDR3 region has 16 residues. CDR3 loop: CASSLWTGDRTDTQYF. Here the CDR3 DNA reads TGTGCCAGCAGCCTTTGGACAGGGGATCGGACAGATACGCAGTATTTT.

The chain uses TRBV29-1 and TRBJ1-3; no clear D. The V end was cut by 5 bases, the J end by 2 bases, with 10 bases between. In germline, CDR1 is SQVTM, CDR2 ANQGSEA. CDR3 length: 13 amino acids. This CDR3 reads CSVFSRAGNTIYF. CDR3 DNA: TGCAGCGTTTTTTCCCGGGCTGGAAACACCATATATTTT.

This chain joins TRBV7-4 and TRBJ2-3; the D is unclear. Germline CDR1 reads SGHVT; CDR2 reads SQSDAQ. V lost 1 base and J lost 5, with 7 bases in between. This CDR3 comprises 13 residues. The DNA of the CDR3 is TGTGCCAGCAGCTTAGGGTTGGGAGATACGCAGTATTTT. Encoded protein: CASSLGLGDTQYF.

The chain carries TRBV19 and TRBJ2-7; TRBD1 matches 9 bases. CDR1 is LNHDA and CDR2 is SQIVND in the germline V gene (reference sequence). J was trimmed by 5 bases and V by 4 bases; bases with no gene match: 3. The CDR3 consists of 13 residues. The CDR3 region is CASSKGQGNEQYV. DNA of the CDR3: TGTGCCAGTAGTAAGGGACAGGGTAACGAGCAGTACGTC.

This chain joins TRBV11-3 and TRBJ2-2, with D uncertain. CDR3 length: 16 amino acids. In germline, CDR1 is SGHNT, CDR2 YENEEA. V dropped 3 bases and J dropped 6 bases, with 17 bases sitting between them. The CDR3 bases are TGTGCCAGCAGCTTGGCCTTCCAAGACTCCCCCGGGGAGCTGTTTTTT. Translated: CASSLAFQDSPGELFF.

The chain combines TRBV7-5 with TRBJ2-1; the table gives TRBD2 as D, unverified against the DNA. TRBV7-5 is tagged as a pseudogene. The CDR3 length is 15 residues. Written as DNA, the CDR3 is TGTGCCAGCAGCTTAGAGGTCGGGGGGGCCGTTGAGCAGTTCTTC. Its translation is CASSLEVGGAVEQFF.

The chain recombines TRBV6-8 with TRBJ2-3; the match to TRBD2 covers 8 bases. The CDR3 is 16 residues long. Germline assignment: CDR1 MNHGY and CDR2 SAAAGT. The ends lost 6 bases at V and 2 bases at J; junction bases unmatched: 10. The CDR3 is CASRTHTSGSTDTQYF. In DNA form, the CDR3 reads TGTGCCAGCAGGACGCATACTAGCGGATCCACAGATACGCAGTATTTT.

This rearrangement joins TRBV6-8 to TRBJ2-7; D is tentatively TRBD1 or TRBD2 (5 bases each). Looked up from germline, CDR1 is MNHGY and CDR2 is SAAAGT. The CDR3 is 13 amino acids. Trimming removed 6 bases from V and 7 bases from J, with 16 bases in between. CDR3 residues: CASSRDRWEEQYV. The DNA of the CDR3 is TGTGCCAGCAGCCGGGACCGCTGGGAGGAGCAGTACGTC.

This rearrangement joins TRBV6-8 to TRBJ2-5; no definite D call. Trimming pared 0 bases from V and 2 bases from J, leaving 7 bases between. The CDR3 has 14 amino acids. The germline gives CDR1 MNHGY, CDR2 SAAAGT. The CDR3 DNA follows: TGTGCCAGCAGTTACTCAAAAGCGCAAGAGACCCAGTACTTC. It is translated as CASSYSKAQETQYF.

The gene calls are TRBV11-3 and TRBJ2-2, with TRBD2 as a possible D gene (5 bases). CDR3 length equals 16 residues. Trimming cost V 4 bases and J 2 bases, with 14 bases left between them. The germline V gene has CDR1 SGHNT and CDR2 YENEEA. CDR3 DNA: TGTGCCAGCAGCTCCTATTCCGGGAAAAACACCGGGGAGCTGTTTTTT. Translation: CASSSYSGKNTGELFF.

The V call is TRBV11-3, the J call TRBJ2-7; D remains ambiguous. The germline V and J ends were trimmed by 1 base and 2 bases, with 9 bases remaining between them. Looked up from germline, CDR1 is SGHNT and CDR2 is YENEEA. The CDR3 spans 14 residues. This CDR3 reads CASSLVVIAYEQYF. The CDR3 DNA follows: TGTGCCAGCAGCTTAGTTGTCATCGCCTACGAGCAGTACTTC.

The V gene is TRBV29-1, the J gene TRBJ1-6, with D uncertain. CDR3 length: 12 amino acids. Trimming stripped 4 bases from V and 13 bases from J, with 14 bases between. CDR1 and CDR2 (germline): SQVTM, ANQGSEA. The CDR3: CSVGTGSSPLHF. The CDR3 nucleotides read TGCAGCGTTGGTACGGGGTCCTCGCCCCTCCACTTT.

V is TRBV7-6 and J is TRBJ2-3, with TRBD1 matching over 9 bases. The CDR3 covers 15 residues. J was trimmed by 3 bases and V by 5 bases; bases with no gene match: 6. CDR1 SGHVS and CDR2 FNYEAQ come from the germline V gene. This CDR3 reads CASSQKTGGTDTQYF. The CDR3 region has the DNA TGTGCCAGCAGCCAGAAGACAGGGGGTACAGATACGCAGTATTTT.

V and J are TRBV14 and TRBJ2-2; maybe TRBD2 (5 bases). This CDR3 has 19 residues. Trimming removed 0 bases at V and 4 bases at J, with 21 bases between. From germline, CDR1 is SGHDN and CDR2 FVKESK. The CDR3 is CASSQDLVLGNGGTGELFF. CDR3 bases: TGTGCCAGCAGCCAAGATCTAGTGTTGGGTAACGGAGGCACCGGGGAGCTGTTTTTT.

The J gene is TRBJ1-4, the V gene TRBV11-3, with TRBD1 as a possible D gene (6 bases). Germline CDR1 and CDR2: SGHNT and YENEEA. V was shortened by 7 bases and J by 5 bases, with 17 bases between the two germline ends. The CDR3 runs 15 residues. CDR3 in amino acids: CASTIGGPGNEKLFF. The CDR3 DNA follows: TGTGCCAGCACCATAGGGGGGCCGGGAAATGAAAAACTGTTTTTT.

V is TRBV12-5 and J is TRBJ1-4; D is ambiguous. The CDR3 extends over 13 amino acids. Germline loops: CDR1 LGHNT, CDR2 FRNRAP. The CDR3 loop reads CASTREPYEKLFF. The CDR3 region has the DNA TGTGCCAGCACGAGGGAACCCTATGAAAAACTGTTTTTT.

This clone was found once. The rearrangement links TRBV5-1 to TRBJ2-2; possibly TRBD1 or TRBD2 for D (6 bases each). CDR3 length equals 16 residues. Per germline, CDR1 SGHRS and CDR2 YFSETQ. The germline V and J ends were trimmed by 4 bases and 4 bases, with 17 bases remaining between them. CDR3: CASSLVGGGSTGELFF. CDR3 DNA sequence: TGCGCCAGCAGCCTGGTCGGAGGGGGAAGCACCGGGGAGCTGTTTTTT. The full variable domain, with the rest looked up from reference TRBV5-1 and TRBJ2-2, is KAGVTQTPRYLIKTRGQQVTLSCSPISGHRSVSWYQQTPGQGLQFLFEYFSETQRNKGNFPGRFSGRQFSNSRSEMNVSTLELGDSALYLCASSLVGGGSTGELFFGEGSRLTVL.

The chain joins TRBV11-3 to TRBJ2-2; 8 bases agree with TRBD1. The germline gives CDR1 SGHNT, CDR2 YENEEA. This CDR3 has 15 residues. Losses at the gene ends were 6 bases for V and 3 bases for J; bases not matched to a gene: 6. This chain's CDR3 is CASSPGTGYTGELFF. The CDR3 DNA reads as TGTGCCAGCAGTCCCGGGACAGGCTACACCGGGGAGCTGTTTTTT.

The V gene is TRBV10-2, the J gene TRBJ2-5; 11 bases are a match to TRBD2. CDR3 size: 15 residues. With 9 bases clipped from V and 4 bases from J, the junction kept 10 bases outside the gene matches. CDR1 is WSHSY and CDR2 is SAAADI in the germline V gene. CDR3 sequence: CASNLAGGDGETQYF. The CDR3 nucleotides are TGCGCCAGTAACTTAGCGGGGGGGGATGGAGAGACCCAGTACTTC.

V gene TRBV6-8 combines with J gene TRBJ1-5; no clear D gene. Germline loops: CDR1 MNHGY, CDR2 SAAAGT. The CDR3 has 14 amino acids. V was trimmed by 3 bases and J by 0 bases, leaving 6 bases between them. The DNA for the CDR3 is TGTGCCAGCAGTTATGGATATAGCAATCAGCCCCAGCATTTT. Encoded protein: CASSYGYSNQPQHF.

The chain recombines TRBV29-1 with TRBJ1-2; weak D call: TRBD1 (5 bases). V dropped 6 bases and J dropped 3 bases, with 11 bases sitting between them. Germline V gene sequence: CDR1 SQVTM, CDR2 ANQGSEA. The length of the CDR3 is 12 residues. The chain's CDR3 is CSVPGPYYGYTF. The CDR3 region has the DNA TGCAGCGTACCGGGGCCCTACTATGGCTACACCTTC.

The gene calls are TRBV11-3 and TRBJ1-1; possible D gene TRBD1, 6 bases. Germline-derived CDR1 and CDR2 are SGHNT and YENEEA. V was clipped by 4 bases and J by 1 base, with 16 bases between them. There are 16 residues in the CDR3. The CDR3 coding sequence is TGTGCCAGCAGCTCAGATTTACGGGGGCGGAACACTGAAGCTTTCTTT. Translating it yields CASSSDLRGRNTEAFF.

This clone was seen only a few times. The V gene is TRBV5-1, the J gene TRBJ2-3, with D perhaps matching TRBD1 or TRBD2 (6 bases each). Trimming removed 2 bases from V and 6 bases from J, with 28 bases in between. Germline V gene data show CDR1 as SGHRS and CDR2 as YFSETQ. The CDR3 runs 19 residues. The CDR3 DNA reads as TGCGCCAGCAGCTTCGGGAAAGAGGGGGGCCCCAATTTCCTCGATACGCAGTATTTT. Amino acids: CASSFGKEGGPNFLDTQYF.

The rearrangement links TRBV7-1 to TRBJ1-2, with D unclear. TRBV7-1 is labeled an ORF, and its function is uncertain. Trimming removed 4 bases from V and 6 bases from J, with 21 bases in between. The CDR3 spans 16 residues. As DNA, the CDR3 is TGTGCCAGCAGCTTAAATCCCGCAGGATGGGTTGATGGCTACACCTTC. Translation: CASSLNPAGWVDGYTF.

This clone was counted only a few times. The chain couples TRBV5-1 to TRBJ1-6; 8 nucleotides match TRBD1. V gave up 2 bases and J gave up 7 bases; unmatched junction bases: 5. There are 15 residues in the CDR3. Germline-derived CDR1 and CDR2 are SGHRS and YFSETQ. The CDR3 bases are TGCGCCAGCAGCTTATGGACAGGGACGAATTCACCCCTCCACTTT. Its protein is CASSLWTGTNSPLHF.

V and J are TRBV5-1 and TRBJ2-6, with TRBD1 matching over 9 bases. The CDR3 has 17 amino acids. Germline CDR1 reads SGHRS; CDR2 reads YFSETQ. After removal of 5 bases from V and 2 bases from J, the junction contained 8 bases not matched to a gene. The CDR3 is CASSPLDRGTGANVLTF. The CDR3 DNA is TGCGCCAGCAGTCCTCTGGACAGGGGCACTGGGGCCAACGTCCTGACTTTC.

The chain couples TRBV11-3 to TRBJ1-5, with 7 positions matching TRBD1. The CDR3 sequence is 17 residues long. Unmatched junction bases numbered 8, after V lost 2 bases and J lost 1 base. Germline assignment: CDR1 SGHNT and CDR2 YENEEA. Here the CDR3 reads CASSLYGGRGSNQPQHF. The CDR3 DNA is TGTGCCAGCAGCTTATACGGTGGCAGGGGGAGCAATCAGCCCCAGCATTTT.

This CDR3 reads CASRKQGGSTDTQYF. The DNA for the CDR3 is TGTGCCAGCAGAAAACAGGGGGGAAGCACAGATACGCAGTATTTT. The chain has TRBV6-8 and TRBJ2-3, with 8 bases identical to TRBD1. Trimming took 6 bases from V and 0 from J; bases not matched to a gene: 5. CDR3 length equals 15 residues. Germline loops: CDR1 MNHGY, CDR2 SAAAGT.